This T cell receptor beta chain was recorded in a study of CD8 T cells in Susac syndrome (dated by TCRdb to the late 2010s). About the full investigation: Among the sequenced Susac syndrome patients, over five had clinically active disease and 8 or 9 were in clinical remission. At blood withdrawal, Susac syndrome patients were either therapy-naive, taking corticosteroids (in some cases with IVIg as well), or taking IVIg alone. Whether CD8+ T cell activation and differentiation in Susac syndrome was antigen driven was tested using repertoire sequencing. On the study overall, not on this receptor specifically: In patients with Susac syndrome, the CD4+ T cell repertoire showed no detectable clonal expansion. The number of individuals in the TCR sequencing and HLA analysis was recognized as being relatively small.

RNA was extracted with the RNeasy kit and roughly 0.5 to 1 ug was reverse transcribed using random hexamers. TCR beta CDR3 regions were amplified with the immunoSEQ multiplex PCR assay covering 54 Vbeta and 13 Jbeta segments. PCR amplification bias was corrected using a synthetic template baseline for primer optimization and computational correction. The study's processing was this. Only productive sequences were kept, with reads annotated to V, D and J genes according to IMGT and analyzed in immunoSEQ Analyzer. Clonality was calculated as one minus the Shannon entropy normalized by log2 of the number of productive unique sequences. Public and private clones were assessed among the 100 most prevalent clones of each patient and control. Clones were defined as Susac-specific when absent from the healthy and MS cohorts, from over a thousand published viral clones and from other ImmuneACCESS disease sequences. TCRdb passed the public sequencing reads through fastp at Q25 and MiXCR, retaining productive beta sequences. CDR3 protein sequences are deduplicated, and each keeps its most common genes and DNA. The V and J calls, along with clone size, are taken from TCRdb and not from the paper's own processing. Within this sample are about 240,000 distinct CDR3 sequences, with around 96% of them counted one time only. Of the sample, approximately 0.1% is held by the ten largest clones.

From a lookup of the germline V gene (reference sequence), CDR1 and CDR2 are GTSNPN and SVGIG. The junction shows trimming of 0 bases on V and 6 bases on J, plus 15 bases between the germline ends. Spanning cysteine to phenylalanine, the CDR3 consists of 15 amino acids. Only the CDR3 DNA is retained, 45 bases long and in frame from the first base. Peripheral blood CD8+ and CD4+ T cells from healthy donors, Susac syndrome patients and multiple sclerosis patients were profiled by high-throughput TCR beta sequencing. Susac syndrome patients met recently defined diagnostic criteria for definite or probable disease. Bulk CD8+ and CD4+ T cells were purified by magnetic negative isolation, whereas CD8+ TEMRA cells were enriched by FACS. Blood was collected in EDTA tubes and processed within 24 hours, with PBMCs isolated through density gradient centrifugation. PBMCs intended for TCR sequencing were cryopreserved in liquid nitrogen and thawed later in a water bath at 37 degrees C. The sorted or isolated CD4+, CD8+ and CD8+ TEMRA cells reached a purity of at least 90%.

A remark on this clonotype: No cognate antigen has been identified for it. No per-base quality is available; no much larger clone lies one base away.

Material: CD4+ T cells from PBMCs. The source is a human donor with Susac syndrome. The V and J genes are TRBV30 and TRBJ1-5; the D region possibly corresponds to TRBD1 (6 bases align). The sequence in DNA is TGTGCCTGGAGTGTGGCGGGGGCAGTGGGTCAGCCCCAGCATTTT. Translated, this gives CAWSVAGAVGQPQHF. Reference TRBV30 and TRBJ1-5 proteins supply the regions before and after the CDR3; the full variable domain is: SQTIHQWPATLVQPVGSPLSLECTVEGTSNPNLYWYRQAAGRGLQLLFYSVGIGQISSEVPQNLSASRPQDRQFILSSKKLLLSDSGFYLCAWSVAGAVGQPQHFGDGTRLSIL.